This T cell receptor beta chain was identified during a study of blood T cell repertoires in COVID-19. Study as a whole: Spain, Italy and the United States supplied samples that represented acute and convalescent COVID-19.

Data came from immunoSEQ multiplex PCR; TCRdb stores just in-frame clones and leaves some out. This sample has some 210,000 clones; 70% to 90% occur once, and the top ten carry around 5.9%. The CDR3 loop spans 13 amino acids. V gave up 6 bases and J gave up 0 bases, with 11 bases separating them. CDR1 is SQVTM and CDR2 is ANQGSEA in the germline V gene. The receptor was derived from a woman between 35 and 50 years old who had recovered from COVID-19. Sequenced input: peripheral blood. This chain connects TRBV29-1 to TRBJ2-5, with D maybe TRBD1 (5 bases). Here the CDR3 reads CSVNGANQETQYF. The CDR3 nucleotides are TGCAGCGTAAATGGGGCGAACCAAGAGACCCAGTACTTC. Looking up the rest from reference TRBV29-1 and TRBJ2-5 gives the full variable domain: SAVISQKPSRDICQRGTSLTIQCQVDSQVTMMFWYRQQPGQSLTLIATANQGSEATYESGFVIDKFPISRPNLTFSTLTVSNMSPEDSSIYLCSVNGANQETQYFGPGTRLLVL.